This is a list of T cell receptor beta chains from one sample in a study of T cells in Graves' hyperthyroidism and ophthalmopathy. One entry per CDR3 protein results from TCRdb running MiXCR on the multiplex PCR reads. This sample has 200,000 to 250,000 distinct CDR3 sequences, with around 15% found just once. Sample: blood. These receptors came from a woman aged 18-29 years with Graves' ophthalmopathy. The CDR3 runs from the conserved cysteine through the conserved F or W. Each record gives: J gene, CDR3 length, clone size, V gene, D gene, CDR3 protein, CDR3 DNA. The D gene is left open where the match is weak. Size is stated for part of the rows, as once, few or many counts, or as a class when the clone is expanded.

j_gene: TRBJ1-1; len: 14; abundance: many; v_gene: TRBV5-6; d_gene: .; CDR3aa: CASSDGGTGTEAFF; CDR3nt: TGTGCCAGCAGCGACGGTGGGACTGGGACTGAAGCTTTCTTT
j_gene: TRBJ2-7; len: 15; abundance: many; v_gene: TRBV14; d_gene: TRBD2; CDR3aa: CASSQHGLAGDEQYF; CDR3nt: TGTGCCAGCAGCCAACACGGACTAGCGGGGGACGAGCAGTACTTC
j_gene: TRBJ2-1; len: 14; abundance: many; v_gene: TRBV7-2; d_gene: TRBD2; CDR3aa: CASSLAAGANEQFF; CDR3nt: TGTGCCAGCAGCTTAGCGGCGGGAGCAAATGAGCAGTTCTTC
j_gene: TRBJ1-2; len: 14; abundance: many; v_gene: TRBV5-1; d_gene: .; CDR3aa: CASSLGRLEDGYTF; CDR3nt: TGCGCCAGCAGCTTGGGCAGGTTGGAGGATGGCTACACCTTC
j_gene: TRBJ2-3; len: 20; abundance: many; v_gene: TRBV11-2; d_gene: TRBD2; CDR3aa: CASSLWSLSSGRASTDTQYF; CDR3nt: TGTGCCAGCAGCTTATGGTCCCTCTCTAGCGGGAGAGCTAGCACAGATACGCAGTATTTT
j_gene: TRBJ2-7; len: 16; abundance: .; v_gene: TRBV27; d_gene: .; CDR3aa: CASSVDRTAPSYEQYF; CDR3nt: TGTGCCAGCAGCGTAGACCGGACAGCCCCTTCCTACGAGCAGTACTTC
j_gene: TRBJ2-1; len: 15; abundance: few; v_gene: TRBV5-1; d_gene: .; CDR3aa: CASRLGVSSYNEQFF; CDR3nt: TGCGCCAGCCGCCTCGGGGTGAGCTCCTACAATGAGCAGTTCTTC
j_gene: TRBJ2-7; len: 13; abundance: .; v_gene: TRBV25-1; d_gene: .; CDR3aa: CASSEYNGYGQHF; CDR3nt: TGTGCCAGCAGTGAATATAACGGCTACGGGCAGCACTTC
j_gene: TRBJ1-5; len: 17; abundance: .; v_gene: TRBV24-1; d_gene: .; CDR3aa: CATSDSQGGASVSGQHF; CDR3nt: TGTGCCACCAGTGATTCCCAGGGAGGGGCCTCGGTATCGGGTCAGCATTTT
j_gene: TRBJ2-2; len: 15; abundance: few; v_gene: TRBV24-1; d_gene: TRBD2; CDR3aa: CATSVNGRAAGELFF; CDR3nt: TGTGCCACCAGTGTAAACGGGAGGGCCGCCGGGGAGCTGTTTTTT
j_gene: TRBJ2-7; len: 13; abundance: many; v_gene: TRBV25-1; d_gene: TRBD1; CDR3aa: CASSPTGANEQYF; CDR3nt: TGTGCCAGCAGCCCCACAGGGGCGAACGAGCAGTACTTC
j_gene: TRBJ2-1; len: 16; abundance: .; v_gene: TRBV7-2; d_gene: TRBD2; CDR3aa: CASSKRTSGEYNEQFF; CDR3nt: TGTGCCAGCAGCAAACGGACTAGCGGGGAGTACAATGAGCAGTTCTTC
j_gene: TRBJ1-5; len: 13; abundance: many; v_gene: TRBV20-1; d_gene: .; CDR3aa: CSAVDGPNQPQHF; CDR3nt: TGCAGTGCTGTGGACGGCCCGAATCAGCCCCAGCATTTT
j_gene: TRBJ2-1; len: 19; abundance: many; v_gene: TRBV20-1; d_gene: TRBD2; CDR3aa: CSAREPGLAGPGTYNEQFF; CDR3nt: TGCAGTGCTAGGGAACCGGGACTAGCGGGGCCCGGAACCTACAATGAGCAGTTCTTC
j_gene: TRBJ2-6; len: 14; abundance: many; v_gene: TRBV29-1; d_gene: .; CDR3aa: CSVDEGAGANVLTF; CDR3nt: TGCAGCGTTGATGAGGGTGCTGGGGCCAACGTCCTGACTTTC
j_gene: TRBJ1-2; len: 16; abundance: many; v_gene: TRBV12-3/TRBV12-4; d_gene: .; CDR3aa: CASSLPRLGRDYGYTF; CDR3nt: TGTGCCAGCAGTTTACCTAGACTTGGTAGGGACTATGGCTACACCTTC
j_gene: TRBJ2-2; len: 14; abundance: many; v_gene: TRBV19; d_gene: .; CDR3aa: CASRPFQGIGELFF; CDR3nt: TGTGCCAGCCGCCCTTTCCAGGGGATCGGGGAGCTGTTTTTT
j_gene: TRBJ2-5; len: 13; abundance: many; v_gene: TRBV5-4; d_gene: .; CDR3aa: CASSSSPGETQYF; CDR3nt: TGTGCCAGCAGCTCGTCCCCGGGTGAGACCCAGTACTTC
j_gene: TRBJ1-6; len: 14; abundance: many; v_gene: TRBV6-1; d_gene: .; CDR3aa: CASSEYAGTSPLHF; CDR3nt: TGTGCCAGCAGTGAATACGCAGGAACCTCACCCCTCCACTTT
j_gene: TRBJ2-6; len: 17; abundance: few; v_gene: TRBV6-1; d_gene: .; CDR3aa: CASSRRGQSSGANVLTF; CDR3nt: TGTGCCAGCAGCCGAAGGGGCCAGAGCTCTGGGGCCAACGTCCTGACTTTC
j_gene: TRBJ1-1; len: 15; abundance: many; v_gene: TRBV6-5; d_gene: .; CDR3aa: CASSYSIQGGTEAFF; CDR3nt: TGTGCCAGCAGTTACTCGATACAGGGTGGAACTGAAGCTTTCTTT
j_gene: TRBJ2-5; len: 15; abundance: once; v_gene: TRBV7-9; d_gene: TRBD2; CDR3aa: CASSLGLAGSETQYF; CDR3nt: TGTGCCAGCAGCTTGGGGCTAGCGGGATCAGAGACCCAGTACTTC
j_gene: TRBJ2-5; len: 13; abundance: .; v_gene: TRBV20-1; d_gene: TRBD2; CDR3aa: CSARDPSGRGEYF; CDR3nt: TGCAGTGCTAGAGATCCTAGCGGGAGGGGGGAGTACTTC
j_gene: TRBJ2-7; len: 16; abundance: few; v_gene: TRBV6-5; d_gene: .; CDR3aa: CASSYSEQAASYEQYF; CDR3nt: TGTGCCAGCAGTTACTCGGAGCAGGCAGCCTCCTACGAGCAGTACTTC
j_gene: TRBJ2-3; len: 17; abundance: many; v_gene: TRBV7-2; d_gene: .; CDR3aa: CASSLNSAGLITDTQYF; CDR3nt: TGTGCCAGCAGCTTAAATTCGGCGGGGCTGATCACAGATACGCAGTATTTT
j_gene: TRBJ1-5; len: 15; abundance: many; v_gene: TRBV28; d_gene: TRBD1; CDR3aa: CASSSGTGGSQPQHF; CDR3nt: TGTGCCAGCAGCTCCGGGACAGGGGGTTCCCAGCCCCAGCATTTT
j_gene: TRBJ2-7; len: 15; abundance: many; v_gene: TRBV19; d_gene: TRBD1; CDR3aa: CASSPPYRGTYEQYF; CDR3nt: TGTGCCAGTAGTCCGCCGTACAGGGGGACCTACGAGCAGTACTTC
j_gene: TRBJ2-7; len: 14; abundance: many; v_gene: TRBV2; d_gene: .; CDR3aa: CASRATEGAHEQYF; CDR3nt: TGTGCCAGCAGAGCCACCGAAGGAGCCCACGAGCAGTACTTC
j_gene: TRBJ1-1; len: 13; abundance: many; v_gene: TRBV28; d_gene: .; CDR3aa: CASSFPGETEAFF; CDR3nt: TGTGCCAGCAGTTTCCCAGGGGAGACTGAAGCTTTCTTT
j_gene: TRBJ2-1; len: 15; abundance: many; v_gene: TRBV3-1; d_gene: TRBD2; CDR3aa: CASSRWASGINEQFF; CDR3nt: TGTGCCAGCAGCCGCTGGGCTAGCGGTATCAATGAGCAGTTCTTC
j_gene: TRBJ2-7; len: 12; abundance: many; v_gene: TRBV2; d_gene: .; CDR3aa: CASSDRVYEQYF; CDR3nt: TGTGCCAGCAGTGACAGGGTCTACGAGCAGTACTTC
j_gene: TRBJ1-2; len: 15; abundance: .; v_gene: TRBV5-1; d_gene: .; CDR3aa: CASSLAGLWNYGYTF; CDR3nt: TGTGCCAGCAGCTTGGCGGGGCTCTGGAACTATGGCTACACCTTC
j_gene: TRBJ1-1; len: 12; abundance: many; v_gene: TRBV29-1; d_gene: TRBD1; CDR3aa: CSGGQMNTEAFF; CDR3nt: TGCAGCGGGGGACAGATGAACACTGAAGCTTTCTTT
j_gene: TRBJ2-1; len: 13; abundance: many; v_gene: TRBV2; d_gene: .; CDR3aa: CASRRHEDNEQFF; CDR3nt: TGTGCCAGCAGAAGACACGAAGACAATGAGCAGTTCTTC
j_gene: TRBJ2-3; len: 13; abundance: many; v_gene: TRBV20-1; d_gene: .; CDR3aa: CSARRVASDTQYF; CDR3nt: TGCAGTGCTAGACGGGTAGCGTCAGATACGCAGTATTTT
j_gene: TRBJ1-2; len: 14; abundance: many; v_gene: TRBV7-9; d_gene: .; CDR3aa: CASSPATGHYGYTF; CDR3nt: TGTGCCAGCAGCCCAGCAACAGGACACTATGGCTACACCTTC
j_gene: TRBJ1-2; len: 11; abundance: many; v_gene: TRBV20-1; d_gene: .; CDR3aa: CSARPFGGYTF; CDR3nt: TGCAGTGCTAGGCCCTTTGGAGGCTACACCTTC
j_gene: TRBJ2-1; len: 14; abundance: many; v_gene: TRBV29-1; d_gene: .; CDR3aa: CSVETGRNYNEQFF; CDR3nt: TGCAGCGTAGAAACAGGGCGTAACTACAATGAGCAGTTCTTC
j_gene: TRBJ2-1; len: 16; abundance: many; v_gene: TRBV7-2; d_gene: TRBD1; CDR3aa: CASSSTSDDRVGEQFF; CDR3nt: TGTGCCAGCAGCTCAACCTCCGATGACAGGGTTGGTGAGCAGTTCTTC
j_gene: TRBJ2-7; len: 15; abundance: .; v_gene: TRBV28; d_gene: TRBD2; CDR3aa: CASSSPGSGGDEQYF; CDR3nt: TGTGCCAGCAGTTCCCCGGGCAGCGGGGGGGACGAGCAGTACTTC
j_gene: TRBJ2-1; len: 15; abundance: many; v_gene: TRBV3-1; d_gene: .; CDR3aa: CASTIQGRPYNEQFF; CDR3nt: TGTGCCAGCACCATCCAGGGCCGCCCCTACAATGAGCAGTTCTTC
j_gene: TRBJ1-1; len: 14; abundance: many; v_gene: TRBV19; d_gene: .; CDR3aa: CASSRQDIYTEAFF; CDR3nt: TGTGCCAGTAGTCGACAAGACATCTACACTGAAGCTTTCTTT
j_gene: TRBJ2-1; len: 13; abundance: many; v_gene: TRBV29-1; d_gene: .; CDR3aa: CSVATLTYNEQFF; CDR3nt: TGCAGCGTTGCCACCCTGACCTACAATGAGCAGTTCTTC
j_gene: TRBJ2-5; len: 19; abundance: many; v_gene: TRBV24-1; d_gene: .; CDR3aa: CATSGPPGHSQKGQETQYF; CDR3nt: TGTGCCACCAGTGGTCCCCCGGGACACTCCCAGAAAGGACAAGAGACCCAGTACTTC
j_gene: TRBJ1-3; len: 15; abundance: many; v_gene: TRBV7-2; d_gene: .; CDR3aa: CASSLSGTSGNTIYF; CDR3nt: TGTGCCAGCAGCTTATCTGGCACCTCTGGAAACACCATATATTTT
j_gene: TRBJ1-3; len: 14; abundance: many; v_gene: TRBV5-1; d_gene: .; CDR3aa: CASSLGQPGNTIYF; CDR3nt: TGCGCCAGCAGCTTGGGACAGCCTGGAAACACCATATATTTT
j_gene: TRBJ1-1; len: 15; abundance: many; v_gene: TRBV5-1; d_gene: .; CDR3aa: CASSSRGRANTEAFF; CDR3nt: TGCGCCAGCAGCTCTCGTGGCAGGGCGAACACTGAAGCTTTCTTT
j_gene: TRBJ2-1; len: 15; abundance: .; v_gene: TRBV9; d_gene: TRBD2; CDR3aa: CASSVLSGRNNEQFF; CDR3nt: TGTGCCAGCAGCGTACTAAGCGGGAGAAACAATGAGCAGTTCTTC
j_gene: TRBJ1-2; len: 12; abundance: many; v_gene: TRBV10-3; d_gene: .; CDR3aa: CAISESGHGYTF; CDR3nt: TGTGCCATCAGTGAGTCGGGACATGGCTACACCTTC
j_gene: TRBJ2-4; len: 16; abundance: many; v_gene: TRBV6-5; d_gene: TRBD2; CDR3aa: CASSYGLAGGDDIQYF; CDR3nt: TGTGCCAGCAGTTACGGACTAGCGGGAGGGGACGACATTCAGTACTTC
j_gene: TRBJ2-3; len: 19; abundance: .; v_gene: TRBV6-2/TRBV6-3; d_gene: TRBD2; CDR3aa: CASSSLPGLAGEVTDTQYF; CDR3nt: TGCGCCAGCAGCTCCCTACCGGGACTAGCGGGAGAGGTCACAGATACGCAGTATTTT
j_gene: TRBJ2-5; len: 14; abundance: .; v_gene: TRBV5-4; d_gene: .; CDR3aa: CASSLATLQETQYF; CDR3nt: TGTGCCAGCAGCCTCGCAACTCTCCAAGAGACCCAGTACTTC
j_gene: TRBJ1-3; len: 15; abundance: .; v_gene: TRBV6-1; d_gene: TRBD1; CDR3aa: CASSGGQGGGNTIYF; CDR3nt: TGTGCCAGCAGTGGGGGACAGGGTGGTGGAAACACCATATATTTT
j_gene: TRBJ1-1; len: 13; abundance: many; v_gene: TRBV11-1; d_gene: .; CDR3aa: CASSLMGNTEAFF; CDR3nt: TGTGCCAGCAGCTTAATGGGTAACACTGAAGCTTTCTTT
j_gene: TRBJ2-7; len: 15; abundance: .; v_gene: TRBV6-1; d_gene: .; CDR3aa: CASSEFGQGSYEQYF; CDR3nt: TGTGCCAGCAGTGAGTTTGGGCAGGGGTCATACGAGCAGTACTTC
j_gene: TRBJ2-1; len: 12; abundance: many; v_gene: TRBV7-9; d_gene: .; CDR3aa: CASSFRGHEQFF; CDR3nt: TGTGCCAGCAGCTTTAGGGGTCATGAGCAGTTCTTC
j_gene: TRBJ1-2; len: 18; abundance: many; v_gene: TRBV6-1; d_gene: TRBD1; CDR3aa: CASSPIGGQGAPDDGYTF; CDR3nt: TGTGCCAGCAGTCCCATAGGGGGACAGGGGGCGCCGGACGATGGCTACACCTTC
j_gene: TRBJ2-3; len: 15; abundance: .; v_gene: TRBV7-3; d_gene: TRBD1; CDR3aa: CASSAWDRIPDTQYF; CDR3nt: TGTGCCAGCAGCGCCTGGGACAGGATTCCAGATACGCAGTATTTT
j_gene: TRBJ1-1; len: 15; abundance: .; v_gene: TRBV28; d_gene: .; CDR3aa: CASSPWRSMNTEAFF; CDR3nt: TGTGCCAGCAGTCCCTGGAGGTCCATGAACACTGAAGCTTTCTTT
j_gene: TRBJ2-1; len: 16; abundance: few; v_gene: TRBV19; d_gene: .; CDR3aa: CASSIGWMSSYNEQFF; CDR3nt: TGTGCCAGTAGTATAGGATGGATGAGCTCCTACAATGAGCAGTTCTTC